Listed below are T cell receptor beta chains from one sample, sequenced in a study of blood T cell repertoires in COVID-19. The repertoire was sequenced with immunoSEQ multiplex PCR; TCRdb's copy has only in-frame clones and lacks some. The sample lists approximately 190,000 clones; 84% were seen once. Sequencing was carried out using PBMCs or T cells enriched from blood (not recorded which). All receptors derive from a middle-aged man who had recovered from COVID-19. Each CDR3 is given with its conserved first and last residue. Fields, in order: clone size, D gene, J gene, V gene, CDR3 DNA, CDR3 protein. D genes are given only for firm matches. Clone size, where shown, is once, few, many, or a class for clones that have expanded.

NA NA TRBJ1-1 TRBV5-4 TGTGCCAGCAGTTCTCAGGGAATGAACACTGAAGCTTTCTTT CASSSQGMNTEAFF
NA NA TRBJ2-2 TRBV6-5 TGTGCCAGCAGTTACAGACAGAACACCGGGGAGCTGTTTTTT CASSYRQNTGELFF
NA TRBD1 TRBJ1-2 TRBV6-5 TGTGCCAGCAGTTACAGGGACAGGGGCTATGGCTACACCTTC CASSYRDRGYGYTF
NA NA TRBJ1-2 TRBV4-1 TGCGCCAGCAGCCAAGTCCACGCGGGGGCAGAAGGTGGCTACACCTTC CASSQVHAGAEGGYTF
NA TRBD2 TRBJ2-2 TRBV2 TGTGCCAGCAGGGCCGGGACTACGAACACCGGGGAGCTGTTTTTT CASRAGTTNTGELFF
few TRBD1 TRBJ1-2 TRBV5-4 TGTGCCAGCAGGATGGGTATGGGACAGGGGATGGCCTTC CASRMGMGQGMAF
NA NA TRBJ2-1 TRBV6-2/TRBV6-3 TGTGCCAGCAGCCCCTCCGCAGGCCTCAATGAGCAGTTCTTC CASSPSAGLNEQFF
few TRBD1 TRBJ1-2 TRBV6-6 TGTGCCAGCAGTCGACTTGGACAGGGACCTTCTAACTATGGCTACACCTTC CASSRLGQGPSNYGYTF
few NA TRBJ2-2 TRBV18 TGTGCCAGCTCATCTAATCCCGCCGGGGAGCTGTTTTTT CASSSNPAGELFF
NA NA TRBJ1-3 TRBV6-1 TGTGCCAGCAGTTATTCCTACTCTGGAAACACCATATATTTT CASSYSYSGNTIYF
few TRBD1 TRBJ1-2 TRBV24-1 TGTGCCACCAGTGCGGACAGGTCCTCTATGGGCTACACCTTC CATSADRSSMGYTF
NA NA TRBJ1-6 TRBV6-8 TGTGCCAGCAGTTACTCGGGACTTAGGAGCTCCTATAATTCACCCCTCCACTTT CASSYSGLRSSYNSPLHF
NA TRBD1 TRBJ2-7 TRBV9 TGTGCCAGCAGCCCAGGGGGCCGGAGCTCCTACGAGCAGTACTTC CASSPGGRSSYEQYF
NA NA TRBJ1-2 TRBV6-5 TGTGCCAGCAGGGGGGGATTTTATGGCTACACCTTC CASRGGFYGYTF
NA TRBD1 TRBJ1-2 TRBV7-9 TGTGCCAGCAGCTTGGGACAGGGGGCGCGGCACTATGGCTACACCTTC CASSLGQGARHYGYTF
NA TRBD2 TRBJ2-1 TRBV11-2 TGTGCCAGCAGCTTAGCTAGGGTGGGGGGGTCTCCCTACAATGAGCAGTTCTTC CASSLARVGGSPYNEQFF
NA NA TRBJ2-7 TRBV3-1/TRBV3-2 TGTGCCAGCAGCCCTGTGGCGGGGACCTACGAGCAGTACTTC CASSPVAGTYEQYF
once TRBD1 TRBJ1-1 TRBV4-1 TGCGCCAGCAGCCACGATGACAGGGACTACACTGAAGCTTTCTTT CASSHDDRDYTEAFF
once TRBD2 TRBJ2-7 TRBV10-2 TGCGCCAGCAGTAATAGCGGGGGGGCCTTCCCCGAGCAGTACTTC CASSNSGGAFPEQYF
NA NA TRBJ1-6 TRBV5-1 TGCGCCAGCAGCCCCATGGGCCAGGGCCGCTATAATTCACCCCTCCACTTT CASSPMGQGRYNSPLHF
NA TRBD2 TRBJ2-1 TRBV5-6 TGTGCCAGCAGCTTGAGACTAGCGGGCGCCTACAATGAGCAGTTCTTC CASSLRLAGAYNEQFF
NA TRBD1 TRBJ2-2 TRBV7-9 TGTGCCAGCAGCTTGGGGGGACAGGGATCGACCGGGGAGCTGTTTTTT CASSLGGQGSTGELFF
NA NA TRBJ1-4 TRBV2 TGTGCCAGCAGTGCGCAGGGGCAGACTAATGAAAAACTGTTTTTT CASSAQGQTNEKLFF
few NA TRBJ1-2 TRBV29-1 TGCAGCGTTCACAGGGACTATGGCTACACCTTC CSVHRDYGYTF
NA NA TRBJ2-1 TRBV13 TGTGCCAGCAGCTTATACAGGGAATCTATAGTTGAGCAGTTCTTC CASSLYRESIVEQFF
NA TRBD1 TRBJ2-5 TRBV4-3 TGCGCCAGCAGCCAAGAAGAGAGCGGGGACAGGGACGAGACCCAGTACTTC CASSQEESGDRDETQYF
many NA TRBJ1-6 TRBV9 TGTGCCAGCAGCGGGACCGGGGAGTTCCCCCTCCACTTT CASSGTGEFPLHF
NA NA TRBJ1-1 TRBV13 TGTGCCAGCAGCCGAACAGGGCTTAACACTGAAGCTTTCTTT CASSRTGLNTEAFF
NA NA TRBJ1-2 TRBV29-1 TGCAGCGTTGAAGCACTCCCCGGGTATGGCTACACCTTC CSVEALPGYGYTF
NA NA TRBJ1-4 TRBV19 TGTGCCAGTAGGTCACGAGGCAGTGATAATGAAAAACTGTTTTTT CASRSRGSDNEKLFF
NA NA TRBJ1-1 TRBV18 TGTGCCAGCTCACAGGGGATCGACACTGAAGCTTTCTTT CASSQGIDTEAFF
NA TRBD1 TRBJ1-2 TRBV7-9 TGTGCCAGCACTAAACAGGGGGACTATGGCTACACCTTC CASTKQGDYGYTF
NA NA TRBJ1-2 TRBV11-2 TGTGCCAGCAGCGAAGGGGGGACGGGGGGATCTAGTGGCTACACCTTC CASSEGGTGGSSGYTF
NA NA TRBJ1-1 TRBV19 TGTGCCAGTTCGCGATCCTTACAGTTGAACACTGAAGCTTTCTTT CASSRSLQLNTEAFF
NA NA TRBJ1-1 TRBV11-2 TGTGCCAGCAGCTTAGTTGCAGCTGAAGCTTTCTTT CASSLVAAEAFF
NA TRBD2 TRBJ2-7 TRBV7-2 TGTGCCAGCAGCTTCGGGACTAGCGGGGGGCTGTACGAGCAGTACTTC CASSFGTSGGLYEQYF
few NA TRBJ1-2 TRBV12-3/TRBV12-4 TGTGCCAGCGGGACACCCTTCTATGGCTACACCTTC CASGTPFYGYTF
NA TRBD1 TRBJ2-7 TRBV27 TGTGCCAGCAGCCCCCGGGAACAGGGGTGGAACGAGCAGTACTTC CASSPREQGWNEQYF
NA NA TRBJ1-1 TRBV27 TGTGCCAGCAGTGTAAACTGGCGACAGGATGAAGCTTTCTTT CASSVNWRQDEAFF
few NA TRBJ1-1 TRBV24-1 TGTGCCACCAGGGACAGCCTGAACACTGAAGCTTTCTTT CATRDSLNTEAFF
NA TRBD1 TRBJ2-7 TRBV7-2 TGTGCCAGCAGCTTAGCCTGGGGGGGACAGGGATTCTACGAGCAGTACTTC CASSLAWGGQGFYEQYF
NA NA TRBJ1-4 TRBV3-1/TRBV3-2 TGTGCCAGCAGCCAAGCAACGGGTAATGAAAAACTGTTTTTT CASSQATGNEKLFF
NA TRBD1 TRBJ1-2 TRBV27 TGTGCCAGCAGTGACGGGACAGGGGTGGGAGGCTACACCTTC CASSDGTGVGGYTF
NA TRBD1 TRBJ2-7 TRBV14 TGTGCCAGCAGCCCGGACAGGGCCTTCTACGAGCAGTACTTC CASSPDRAFYEQYF
NA TRBD1 TRBJ1-2 TRBV18 TGTGCCAGCTCACCACCGGCAGGGGGAATTGGCTACACCTTC CASSPPAGGIGYTF
NA TRBD2 TRBJ2-3 TRBV13 TGTGCCAGCAGCCAGGGACTAGCGGGGGGGCCGACCGGAGATACGCAGTATTTT CASSQGLAGGPTGDTQYF
once TRBD1 TRBJ2-4 TRBV2 TGTGCCAGCAGTACGACAGGGTTGCCCAAAAACATTCAGTACTTC CASSTTGLPKNIQYF
NA NA TRBJ2-2 TRBV28 TGTGCCAGCAGTTTATTCAGGGGTGGGGACACCGGGGAGCTGTTTTTT CASSLFRGGDTGELFF
NA TRBD1 TRBJ2-5 TRBV11-2 TGTGCCAGCAGCGACTCCCACCCCGGGACAGGGCCCCGGGGGACCCAGTACTTC CASSDSHPGTGPRGTQYF
NA TRBD2 TRBJ2-3 TRBV4-1 TGCGCCAGCAGCCAATTGCTAGGACTAGTGGATACGCAGTATTTT CASSQLLGLVDTQYF